This entry lists 20 T cell receptor beta chains sequenced from one sample in a study of regulatory T cells in long-lasting Graves disease. Time point denoted: newly diagnosed GD, antithyroid drugs for less than 3 months. Extracted RNA from PBMCs served as the source of the TCR library. Sequencing libraries for TCR beta were prepared with iRepertoire HTBI primers and Arm-PCR of CDR3 regions. TCRdb fed the multiplex PCR reads into MiXCR, producing one record per CDR3 protein. This sample has around 400,000 distinct CDR3 sequences, with approximately 12% found just once. These same data were also listed under a study on T cells in Graves' hyperthyroidism and ophthalmopathy.

The specimen comprised peripheral blood mononuclear cells (PBMCs), sampled at new diagnosis, from a patient treated with antithyroid drugs. The receptors were gathered from a woman aged 18-29 years with Graves disease.

Only a few counts were recorded for this clonotype. The rearrangement links TRBV5-1 to TRBJ2-5, with D maybe TRBD1 (5 bases). Germline values: CDR1 SGHRS, CDR2 YFSETQ. The V end lost 5 bases, the J end lost 7 bases, and 33 bases lay between the germline ends. The length of the CDR3 is 19 residues. DNA for the CDR3: TGCGCCAGCAGGTCGGCAGGGTCATCGGTCGGCCTCATTCCGGCGACCCAGTACTTC. The encoded protein is CASRSAGSSVGLIPATQYF.

This clonotype was seen many times. The genes are TRBV2 and TRBJ2-1; maybe TRBD2 (5 bases). The CDR3 sequence is 14 residues long. Germline assignment: CDR1 SNHLY and CDR2 FYNNEI. Trimming cost V 4 bases and J 7 bases, with 14 bases left between them. CDR3 DNA: TGTGCCAGCAGTGTTAGGCTAGCTTCTAATGAGCAGTTCTTC. It is translated as CASSVRLASNEQFF.

The chain links TRBV20-1 to TRBJ1-3; D possibly corresponds to TRBD1 (5 bases). Germline V gives CDR1 DFQATT, CDR2 SNEGSKA (reference sequence). V gave up 0 bases and J gave up 0 bases, with 12 bases separating them. The CDR3 runs to 16 residues. CDR3 nucleotide sequence: TGCAGTGCTAGAGAATTTGACAGTTTCTCTGGAAACACCATATATTTT. Translating gives CSAREFDSFSGNTIYF.

This clonotype has just a few counts. The chain combines TRBV7-2 with TRBJ2-5; D ambiguous. V dropped 2 bases and J dropped 2 bases, with 9 bases sitting between them. CDR1 is SGHTA and CDR2 is FQGNSA in the germline V gene. The CDR3 totals 14 residues. DNA of the CDR3: TGTGCCAGCAGCTTAATGTCTTTACAAGAGACCCAGTACTTC. It codes for CASSLMSLQETQYF.

This clonotype turned up a few times. The gene calls are TRBV7-2 and TRBJ2-1; D is undetermined. Trimming removed 3 bases at V and 2 bases at J, with 2 bases between. The CDR3 is 12 residues long. Germline V gene sequence: CDR1 SGHTA, CDR2 FQGNSA. CDR3 region: CASSFTYNEQFF. The CDR3 bases are TGTGCCAGCAGCTTTACCTACAATGAGCAGTTCTTC. The variable domain in full, with the rest retrieved from reference TRBV7-2 and TRBJ2-1, is GAGVSQSPSNKVTEKGKDVELRCDPISGHTALYWYRQSLGQGLEFLIYFQGNSAPDKSGLPSDRFSAERTGGSVSTLTIQRTQQEDSAVYLCASSFTYNEQFFGPGTRLTVL.

V and J are TRBV20-1 and TRBJ1-4; D perhaps matches TRBD1 (5 bases). CDR3 length: 13 residues. Germline V CDR1 and CDR2: DFQATT, SNEGSKA (reference sequence). The V end was cut by 3 bases, the J end by 5 bases, with 10 bases between. The CDR3 sequence is CSARIRANEKLFF. In DNA, the CDR3 is TGCAGTGCTAGGATCAGGGCGAATGAAAAACTGTTTTTT.

This clonotype showed up many times. The J gene is TRBJ1-5, the V gene TRBV6-1, with D unclear. The germline CDR1 and CDR2 sequences are MNHNS and SASEGT. CDR3 size: 18 residues. Trimming took 2 bases from V and 0 from J, leaving 17 bases between them. CDR3 DNA: TGTGCCAGCAGTGAAAGGGCGGCAGCCATGGATAGCAATCAGCCCCAGCATTTT. Translation: CASSERAAAMDSNQPQHF.

In its sample, this clonotype was seen many times. V gene TRBV14 combines with J gene TRBJ2-1; the match to TRBD2 covers 7 bases. The germline V gene has CDR1 SGHDN and CDR2 FVKESK. Trimming cost V 2 bases and J 9 bases; bases outside gene matches: 4. The CDR3 sequence is 13 residues long. CDR3 DNA: TGTGCCAGCAGCCAAATACCTAGCGGTGAGCAGTTCTTC. This encodes CASSQIPSGEQFF.

The chain carries TRBV19 and TRBJ1-1; TRBD1 aligns across 7 bases. This CDR3 region has 15 residues. Trimming took 7 bases from V and 4 from J; bases not matched to a gene: 12. CDR1 is LNHDA, CDR2 SQIVND, per germline (reference sequence). In nucleotides, the CDR3 is TGTGCCAGTACCTTCTGGGGACAGTTACCCACTGAAGCTTTCTTT. Protein: CASTFWGQLPTEAFF.

This clonotype was counted a few times. The chain is built from TRBV7-9 and TRBJ1-5; 11 nucleotides line up with TRBD1. Germline V gene data show CDR1 as SEHNR and CDR2 as FQNEAQ (reference sequence). V lost 8 bases, J lost 5 bases, and 2 bases stayed unmatched. The CDR3 has 13 amino acids. CDR3 DNA: TGTGCCAGCGGGGACAGGGGGTATCAGCCCCAGCATTTT. The encoded protein is CASGDRGYQPQHF.

This clonotype has a handful of counts. The chain has TRBV2 and TRBJ2-2; D is undetermined. CDR1 is SNHLY and CDR2 is FYNNEI in the germline V gene. The length of the CDR3 is 13 residues. Trimming removed 6 bases at V and 5 bases at J, with 10 bases between. The CDR3: CASRWTQTGELFF. In DNA form, the CDR3 reads TGTGCCAGCAGATGGACCCAAACCGGGGAGCTGTTTTTT.

This clonotype was observed at least ten times. V gene TRBV28 combines with J gene TRBJ2-7, with D possibly being TRBD2 (5 bases). Trimming stripped 6 bases from V and 5 bases from J, with 11 bases between. The CDR3 has 12 amino acids. CDR1 and CDR2 from the germline V gene are MDHEN and SYDVKM. The CDR3 is CASRREMDEQYF. In DNA, the CDR3 is TGTGCCAGCAGAAGGGAGATGGACGAGCAGTACTTC.

Points on this clonotype: One end of the junction does not line up with germline, which may come from a read error. The genes are TRBV30 and TRBJ1-6; no definite D call. Germline-derived CDR1 and CDR2 are GTSNPN and SVGIG (reference sequence). The CDR3 contains 17 residues. The chain's CDR3 is CAWTHRLPADPGSPLRF. The DNA of the CDR3 is TGTGCCTGGACCCATCGGCTACCAGCGGACCCAGGTTCACCCCTCCGCTTT. The entire variable domain, with the rest obtained from reference TRBV30 and TRBJ1-6, is as follows: SQTIHQWPATLVQPVGSPLSLECTVEGTSNPNLYWYRQAAGRGLQLLFYSVGIGQISSEVPQNLSASRPQDRQFILSSKKLLLSDSGFYLCAWTHRLPADPGSPLRFGNGTRLTVT.

The V gene is TRBV27, the J gene TRBJ1-3; D is uncertain. Germline V gene lookup returns CDR1 MNHEY and CDR2 SMNVEV (reference sequence). Between the trimmed V and J ends, which lost 6 bases and 4 bases, there was a span of 13 bases. The CDR3 sequence is 14 residues long. The CDR3 DNA reads TGTGCCAGCAGCGCTCCCGGTCGAGGAAACACCATATATTTT. Translation: CASSAPGRGNTIYF.

The sample holds a few counts of this clonotype. Given a much more abundant clone one base away, this may be a read error. Given the absence of the conserved phenylalanine or tryptophan at the CDR3 end, a read error is likely. The J gene is TRBJ1-1, the V gene TRBV12-3 or TRBV12-4, with D possibly being TRBD1 (5 bases). Trimming shortened V by 1 base and J by 0 bases, and 9 bases separated the two germline ends. This CDR3 region has 15 residues. The DNA of the CDR3 is TGTGCCAGCAGTTTAGAGGGGAACATGAACACTGAAGCTTTCTCT. Protein product: CASSLEGNMNTEAFS.

This clonotype was counted ten times or more. V usage is TRBV9 and J usage is TRBJ2-1; D uncertain. The CDR3 has 16 residues. The V end lost 0 bases, the J end lost 0 bases, and 10 bases lay between the germline ends. Looked up from germline, CDR1 is SGDLS and CDR2 is YYNGEE. CDR3 nucleotides: TGTGCCAGCAGCGTAGGTATGTACATCTCCTACAATGAGCAGTTCTTC. It is translated as CASSVGMYISYNEQFF.

This clonotype was seen at least ten times. This chain uses TRBV7-8 with TRBJ2-7, with 8 bases identical to TRBD1. Germline V gene data show CDR1 as SGHVS and CDR2 as FQNEAQ. Trimming cost V 11 bases and J 2 bases; bases outside gene matches: 11. CDR3 size: 14 residues. CDR3 nucleotide sequence: TGTGCCTCCGGGAAGGGGACAGGTACCTACGAGCAGTACTTC. As protein: CASGKGTGTYEQYF.

This clonotype was seen a handful of times. The gene calls are TRBV3-1 and TRBJ1-5; D is unclear. The V end lost 1 base, the J end lost 2 bases, and 9 bases lay between the germline ends. Germline-derived CDR1 and CDR2 are LGHDT and YNNKEL (reference sequence). The CDR3 consists of 15 residues. CDR3 protein: CASSQAGLGNQPQHF. The DNA of the CDR3 is TGTGCCAGCAGCCAAGCTGGTCTCGGCAATCAGCCCCAGCATTTT.

This clonotype was seen ten or more times. This rearrangement joins TRBV12-3 or TRBV12-4 to TRBJ2-7, with 10 bases lining up with TRBD1. V trimming: 6 bases; J trimming: 6 bases; junction bases outside the gene matches: 20. The CDR3 length is 18 residues. The CDR3 coding sequence is TGTGCCAGCAGGCCTAGGACAGGGGGAAGACTAGCTGGTCGCGAGCAGTACTTC. Its protein is CASRPRTGGRLAGREQYF.

This clonotype was seen at least ten times. The rearrangement joins TRBV7-2 to TRBJ2-3; 10 bases align to TRBD2. Per the germline V gene, CDR1 is SGHTA and CDR2 is FQGNSA. With V trimmed by 1 base and J by 5 bases, 6 bases remained unmatched. The CDR3 is 16 residues long. In DNA, the CDR3 is TGTGCCAGCAGCTTAGTGCTAGCGGGAGCCGGAGATACGCAGTATTTT. Its translation: CASSLVLAGAGDTQYF.